What follows are 25 T cell receptor beta chains derived from one specimen sequenced in a study of identical twins. TCRdb called the 5' RACE reads again in MiXCR, with one record for every CDR3 protein. The sample yields roughly 770,000 distinct CDR3 sequences, roughly 20% seen once. The same specimen was also included in a second study, on T cells expressing NK-cell markers.

The material sequenced was PBMCs. The source is a woman aged 18-29 years in good health.

The CDR3 region is CASSSNTPGNEKLFF. The CDR3, as DNA: TGTGCCAGCAGCAGCAACACCCCTGGGAATGAAAAACTGTTTTTT. The chain carries TRBV7-2 and TRBJ1-4; no reliable D call. The CDR3 spans 15 residues. Germline loops: CDR1 SGHTA, CDR2 FQGNSA. Trimming pared 5 bases from V and 5 bases from J, leaving 15 bases between.

This clonotype was counted between two and nine times. As DNA, the CDR3 is TGTGCCAGCAGCTTAACCCGGGGTAATGAGCAGTTCTTC. Its translation is CASSLTRGNEQFF. The genes are TRBV7-9 and TRBJ2-1, with TRBD2 as a possible D gene (5 bases). There are 13 residues in the CDR3. The V end lost 2 bases, the J end lost 7 bases, and 9 bases lay between the germline ends. Germline V gene data show CDR1 as SEHNR and CDR2 as FQNEAQ (reference sequence).

J is TRBJ2-4 and V is TRBV3-1, with 7 bases lining up with TRBD1. The CDR3 runs 15 residues. Trimming took 6 bases from V and 3 from J; bases not matched to a gene: 8. Germline values: CDR1 LGHDT, CDR2 YNNKEL (reference sequence). The CDR3 DNA follows: TGTGCCAGCAGTCTTACTCGGACAGGCAAAAACATTCAGTACTTC. As protein: CASSLTRTGKNIQYF.

Only a few counts were recorded for this clonotype. This chain connects TRBV12-3 or TRBV12-4 to TRBJ2-7; D is undetermined. The length of the CDR3 is 18 residues. Trimming removed 5 bases at V and 5 bases at J, with 28 bases between. The CDR3 nucleotides are TGTGCCAGCAGTCGCACGCGATTAAATAAGTTGAATCGGAACGAGCAGTACTTC. Its translation is CASSRTRLNKLNRNEQYF.

This clonotype was recorded a few times. The chain uses TRBV20-1 and TRBJ2-1; 9 nucleotides line up with TRBD2. From germline, CDR1 is DFQATT and CDR2 SNEGSKA (reference sequence). This CDR3 is 14 amino acids long. V trimming: 3 bases; J trimming: 8 bases; junction bases outside the gene matches: 8. The CDR3 sequence: CSARPAGGHDEQFF. CDR3 DNA: TGCAGTGCTAGGCCGGCGGGGGGGCATGATGAGCAGTTCTTC.

This chain connects TRBV29-1 to TRBJ1-1, with D possibly TRBD1 on 5 matching bases. Trimming pared 3 bases from V and 10 bases from J, leaving 12 bases between. Germline V gives CDR1 SQVTM, CDR2 ANQGSEA. The CDR3 covers 11 residues. In nucleotides, the CDR3 is TGCAGCGTTGAGGTGCAGGGATCAGCTTTCTTT. It codes for CSVEVQGSAFF.

This clonotype was counted between two and nine times. The V and J genes are TRBV7-9 and TRBJ2-1; no firm D call. Germline loops: CDR1 SEHNR, CDR2 FQNEAQ (reference sequence). With 1 base removed from V and 0 bases from J, the gap between germline ends came to 10 bases. The CDR3 sequence is 16 residues long. CDR3 sequence reads: CASSLGASSSYNEQFF. The CDR3 bases are TGTGCCAGCAGCTTAGGGGCGAGTAGCTCCTACAATGAGCAGTTCTTC.

This chain uses TRBV11-2 with TRBJ2-1; D call uncertain. Trimming removed 3 bases from V and 0 bases from J, with 3 bases in between. The CDR3 consists of 13 residues. CDR1 is SGHAT and CDR2 is FQNNGV in the germline V gene. This CDR3 is CASSFPSYNEQFF. CDR3 nucleotides: TGTGCCAGCAGCTTCCCCTCCTACAATGAGCAGTTCTTC.

The gene calls are TRBV11-2 and TRBJ2-3; D is unclear. Trimming cost V 0 bases and J 1 base, with 17 bases left between them. CDR1 and CDR2 from the germline V gene are SGHAT and FQNNGV. The CDR3 consists of 18 residues. The CDR3 nucleotides read TGTGCCAGCAGCTTAGAACCGGGTCGAAGACGGCGCACAGATACGCAGTATTTT. Its translation: CASSLEPGRRRRTDTQYF.

This clonotype was seen a few times. The V call is TRBV12-3 or TRBV12-4, the J call TRBJ1-2, with D possibly TRBD1 on 6 matching bases. The CDR3 has 14 residues. The V gene lost 3 bases and the J gene lost 7 bases, with 15 bases spanning the gap. The chain's CDR3 is CASSFNSRGLGYTF. CDR3 nucleotides: TGTGCCAGCAGTTTTAATAGTCGGGGGCTTGGCTACACCTTC.

This clonotype was picked up a small number of times. J is TRBJ2-7 and V is TRBV10-3; weak D call: TRBD1 (5 bases). Between the trimmed V and J ends, which lost 0 bases and 2 bases, there was a span of 5 bases. Germline CDR1 and CDR2: ENHRY and SYGVKD. CDR3 length equals 13 residues. In DNA, the CDR3 is TGTGCCATCAGTGAGTCGGGGCCCTACGAGCAGTACTTC. Translated, it gives CAISESGPYEQYF.

The V gene is TRBV7-9, the J gene TRBJ2-7, with D possibly TRBD1 on 5 matching bases. Germline CDR1 is SEHNR and CDR2 is FQNEAQ (reference sequence). The V end lost 5 bases, the J end lost 4 bases, and 21 bases lay between the germline ends. The CDR3 is 16 residues long. This CDR3 reads CASSLLAGFAAYEQYF. In nucleotides, the CDR3 is TGTGCCAGCAGCCTCCTCGCAGGGTTCGCGGCTTACGAGCAGTACTTC.

Only a few counts were recorded for this clonotype. V and J are TRBV12-3 or TRBV12-4 and TRBJ2-1; TRBD1 aligns across 9 bases. The J segment lost 5 bases and the V segment lost 5 bases, leaving 10 bases of the junction unmatched. This CDR3 comprises 16 residues. CDR3 DNA: TGTGCCAGCAGTCAGACGGACAGGGGTAGCGACAATGAGCAGTTCTTC. Translated: CASSQTDRGSDNEQFF.

This clonotype appeared a few times. The CDR3 loop reads CASSVQGQLTSYNEQFF. The CDR3 nucleotides are TGTGCCAGCAGCGTACAGGGACAGCTAACTTCCTACAATGAGCAGTTCTTC. The chain uses TRBV11-1 and TRBJ2-1, with 7 bases matching TRBD1. With V trimmed by 5 bases and J by 1 base, 11 bases remained unmatched. The CDR3 is 17 amino acids. Germline V gene sequence: CDR1 SGHAT, CDR2 FQDESV (reference sequence). The full variable domain, its missing parts supplied by reference TRBV11-1 and TRBJ2-1, is EAEVAQSPRYKITEKSQAVAFWCDPISGHATLYWYRQILGQGPELLVQFQDESVVDDSQLPKDRFSAERLKGVDSTLKIQPAELGDSAMYLCASSVQGQLTSYNEQFFGPGTRLTVL.

The rearrangement joins TRBV25-1 to TRBJ1-2, with D perhaps matching TRBD1 (5 bases). Germline CDR1 is MGHDK and CDR2 is SYGVNS. The CDR3 extends over 14 amino acids. V was shortened by 10 bases and J by 3 bases, with 18 bases between the two germline ends. CDR3 sequence reads: CATMKGGGDYGYTF. In DNA, the CDR3 is TGTGCCACCATGAAGGGCGGGGGAGACTATGGCTACACCTTC.

Only a few counts were recorded for this clonotype. The chain joins TRBV11-2 to TRBJ2-5, with 13 bases lining up with TRBD2. Trimming took 5 bases from V and 9 from J; bases not matched to a gene: 9. There are 15 residues in the CDR3. Per the germline V gene, CDR1 is SGHAT and CDR2 is FQNNGV. The CDR3, as DNA: TGTGCCAGCAGCCCGACTAGCGGGGGGACGTCAGCCCAGTACTTC. This gives the protein CASSPTSGGTSAQYF. The complete variable domain, with remaining parts taken from reference TRBV11-2 and TRBJ2-5, reads EAGVAQSPRYKIIEKRQSVAFWCNPISGHATLYWYQQILGQGPKLLIQFQNNGVVDDSQLPKDRFSAERLKGVDSTLKIQPAKLEDSAVYLCASSPTSGGTSAQYFGPGTRLLVL.

This clonotype was seen at least ten times. The chain has TRBV7-9 and TRBJ2-2; D not certain. Germline lookup yields CDR1 SEHNR and CDR2 FQNEAQ (reference sequence). The CDR3 length is 14 residues. The V and J ends lost 8 bases and 4 bases respectively, with 14 bases between them. The CDR3 bases are TGTGCCAGCCCCCCCCAGCAAACCACCGGGGAGCTGTTTTTT. Its translation is CASPPQQTTGELFF.

The DNA of the CDR3 is TGTGCCAGCAGCATCAACAGGGATGGGACCGGGGAGCTGTTTTTT. Translated, it gives CASSINRDGTGELFF. The genes are TRBV11-2 and TRBJ2-2, with D perhaps TRBD1 (6 bases). The CDR3 is made up of 15 amino acids. CDR1 is SGHAT, CDR2 FQNNGV, per germline. Trimming cost V 5 bases and J 5 bases, with 15 bases left between them.

This clonotype was detected many times. The rearrangement links TRBV12-3 or TRBV12-4 to TRBJ2-1; the D is unclear. With 4 bases removed from V and 6 bases from J, the gap between germline ends came to 4 bases. This CDR3 region has 11 residues. The CDR3 bases are TGTGCCAGCAGTTCCCGCAATGAGCAGTTCTTC. Its translation is CASSSRNEQFF.

This clonotype has only a few counts. V and J are TRBV15 and TRBJ2-3; 9 bases agree with TRBD2. The CDR3 has 14 amino acids. Germline assignment: CDR1 LNHNV and CDR2 YYDKDF (reference sequence). V lost 1 base, J lost 8 bases, and 4 bases stayed unmatched. Here the CDR3 DNA reads TGTGCCACCAGCAGAGTACTAGCGGGTGGTACGCAGTATTTT. Encoded protein: CATSRVLAGGTQYF.

The V and J genes are TRBV4-1 and TRBJ1-1; 7 bases agree with TRBD1. This CDR3 has 14 amino acids. Trimming at V came to 1 base and at J to 4 bases, leaving 3 bases not matched to a gene. The V gene's germline CDR1 is MGHRA and CDR2 YSYEKL. CDR3 sequence (DNA): TGCGCCAGCAGCCAAGTAGGGGGCGTCACTGAAGCTTTCTTT. It is translated as CASSQVGGVTEAFF.

V is TRBV6-2 or TRBV6-3 and J is TRBJ2-6; no definite D call. Per the germline V gene, CDR1 is MNHEY and CDR2 is SVGEGT. The CDR3 has 14 residues. V gave up 5 bases and J gave up 1 base, with 6 bases separating them. This CDR3 reads CASSMDSGANVLTF. CDR3 DNA: TGTGCCAGCAGTATGGATTCTGGGGCCAACGTCCTGACTTTC.

The rearrangement uses TRBV29-1 and TRBJ2-1; 9 bases agree with TRBD1. The junction had 13 bases not matched to a gene; V was cut back by 6 bases and J by 1 base. The CDR3 has 17 amino acids. CDR1 is SQVTM, CDR2 ANQGSEA, per germline. CDR3 sequence: CSVEQGAVFRSYNEQFF. The CDR3 nucleotides are TGCAGCGTCGAACAGGGGGCGGTTTTTCGGTCCTACAATGAGCAGTTCTTC.

The chain links TRBV30 to TRBJ2-7; D ambiguous. CDR1 and CDR2 (germline): GTSNPN, SVGIG (reference sequence). The V end was cut by 1 base, the J end by 1 base, with 5 bases between. The CDR3 totals 12 residues. CDR3 sequence (DNA): TGTGCCTGGAGTGGGGGTTCCTACGAGCAGTACTTC. Its protein is CAWSGGSYEQYF.

This chain uses TRBV5-6 with TRBJ2-1; 9 bases align to TRBD2. Germline V lookup: CDR1 SGHDT, CDR2 YYEEEE. This CDR3 has 18 amino acids. The J segment lost 2 bases and the V segment lost 0 bases, leaving 9 bases of the junction unmatched. The CDR3 loop is CASSLGRLAGLAYNEQFF. For the CDR3, the DNA is TGTGCCAGCAGCTTGGGTCGGCTAGCGGGGCTCGCCTACAATGAGCAGTTCTTC.